One sample yielded the 11 T cell receptor beta chains listed below, sequenced in a study of T cells in Graves' hyperthyroidism and ophthalmopathy. Amplified regions were TCR beta CDR3 sequences from RNA transcripts. The primer set for the first-round RT-PCR of the TCR CDR3 was HTBI. TCRdb itself ran the multiplex PCR reads through MiXCR, one entry per CDR3 protein. The sample has over 700,000 distinct CDR3 sequences, around 39% seen once. Sequenced sample: blood. All receptors derive from a man between 18 and 29 years old with Graves' hyperthyroidism.

The chain couples TRBV9 to TRBJ2-5, with TRBD2 matching 7 bases. V lost 4 bases, J lost 3 bases, and 12 bases stayed unmatched. Germline V gene data show CDR1 as SGDLS and CDR2 as YYNGEE. The CDR3 spans 16 residues. CDR3 coding DNA: TGTGCCAGCAGCACCCAGGGCGGGAGTTTCGAAGAGACCCAGTACTTC. Translation: CASSTQGGSFEETQYF.

This clonotype was picked up a small number of times. The chain uses TRBV3-1 and TRBJ2-7; D remains ambiguous. This CDR3 comprises 14 residues. Trimming removed 0 bases at V and 2 bases at J, with 8 bases between. Germline-derived CDR1 and CDR2 are LGHDT and YNNKEL (reference sequence). The CDR3 nucleotides are TGTGCCAGCAGCCAAGACGACCGTACCTACGAGCAGTACTTC. Translating it yields CASSQDDRTYEQYF.

The sample holds many counts of this clonotype. The chain links TRBV7-2 to TRBJ2-7, with TRBD2 as a possible D gene (6 bases). The V end lost 5 bases, the J end lost 4 bases, and 9 bases lay between the germline ends. This CDR3 spans 12 amino acids. The germline V gene encodes CDR1 SGHTA and CDR2 FQGNSA. The CDR3 spells CASSPREYEQYF. CDR3 nucleotides: TGTGCCAGCAGCCCTCGGGAGTACGAGCAGTACTTC.

This clonotype appeared many times. The chain links TRBV7-9 to TRBJ1-1, with D hard to call. The CDR3 is made up of 14 amino acids. Deletions cut 2 bases from V and 4 bases from J, with 11 bases between. The V gene's germline CDR1 is SEHNR and CDR2 FQNEAQ (reference sequence). The chain's CDR3 is CASSLLAAGTEAFF. CDR3 DNA sequence: TGTGCCAGCAGCTTATTGGCGGCAGGCACTGAAGCTTTCTTT.

This chain uses TRBV29-1 with TRBJ2-5; D is undetermined. Germline CDR1 and CDR2: SQVTM and ANQGSEA. Trimming took off 6 bases at V and 0 bases at J, with 8 bases between the two ends. There are 12 residues in the CDR3. The CDR3 is CSVLTYQETQYF. CDR3 DNA sequence: TGCAGCGTGCTCACGTACCAAGAGACCCAGTACTTC.

This clonotype was observed a handful of times. V and J are TRBV20-1 and TRBJ2-5; D perhaps matches TRBD2 (5 bases). This CDR3 comprises 12 residues. Germline-derived CDR1 and CDR2 are DFQATT and SNEGSKA (reference sequence). Trimming shortened V by 4 bases and J by 5 bases, and 11 bases separated the two germline ends. CDR3 protein: CSATRGEETQYF. The CDR3 DNA reads as TGCAGTGCTACCCGGGGTGAGGAGACCCAGTACTTC.

This clonotype was seen repeatedly, ten times or more. The CDR3 sequence is CSAGWGEAFF. The DNA of the CDR3 is TGCAGTGCCGGCTGGGGGGAAGCTTTCTTT. This chain links TRBV20-1 with TRBJ1-1, with D possibly being TRBD1 (5 bases). There are 10 residues in the CDR3. Germline assignment: CDR1 DFQATT and CDR2 SNEGSKA (reference sequence). Deletions cut 6 bases from V and 8 bases from J, with 10 bases between.

This clonotype showed up many times. The chain links TRBV10-3 to TRBJ1-5, with D perhaps matching TRBD1 (5 bases). V was shortened by 3 bases and J by 11 bases, with 17 bases between the two germline ends. The CDR3 length is 14 residues. The germline CDR1 and CDR2 sequences are ENHRY and SYGVKD. This chain's CDR3 is CAISESGPGLSQHF. In DNA, the CDR3 is TGTGCCATCAGTGAATCGGGACCGGGGCTGTCCCAGCATTTT.

CDR3 in amino acids: CARVSARNEKLFF. Written as DNA, the CDR3 is TGTGCTAGAGTGTCGGCCCGTAATGAAAAACTGTTTTTT. This chain uses TRBV2 with TRBJ1-4; D unresolved. Germline CDR1 is SNHLY and CDR2 is FYNNEI. The CDR3 runs 13 residues.

This chain links TRBV29-1 with TRBJ1-5; D is unclear. In germline, CDR1 is SQVTM, CDR2 ANQGSEA. Trimming shortened V by 8 bases and J by 4 bases, and 12 bases separated the two germline ends. This CDR3 comprises 12 residues. The CDR3 spells CSSVTDNQPQHF. In DNA form, the CDR3 reads TGCAGCTCGGTCACGGATAATCAGCCCCAGCATTTT. Full variable domain (remainder filled in from reference TRBV29-1 and TRBJ1-5): SAVISQKPSRDICQRGTSLTIQCQVDSQVTMMFWYRQQPGQSLTLIATANQGSEATYESGFVIDKFPISRPNLTFSTLTVSNMSPEDSSIYLCSSVTDNQPQHFGDGTRLSIL.

To note about this clonotype: One end of the junction does not line up with germline, which may come from a read error. CDR3: CASSLIGGNSNQPQHF. In DNA form, the CDR3 reads TGTGCCAGCAGTTTGATAGGCGGTAATAGCAATCAGCCCCAGCATTTT. The chain recombines TRBV10-2 with TRBJ1-5; no firm D call. Germline CDR1 and CDR2: WSHSY and SAAADI. This CDR3 contains 16 residues.